This record covers a single T cell receptor beta chain. There is no known antigen for this receptor. Taken from cysteine to phenylalanine, the CDR3 has 15 residues. No DNA sequence was recorded. CDR1 SGHRS and CDR2 YFSETQ were looked up in the germline V gene. These data originate in a study of monozygotic twins with inflammatory bowel disease (dated by TCRdb to between 2017 and 2020). About the investigation overall: The full study comprised some 30 monozygotic twin pairs: nine German pairs (four IBD-concordant, five IBD-discordant) and 19 IBD-discordant Danish pairs. The search for disease-associated traits relied mainly on comparing, within discordant pairs, IBD patients with their genetically identical healthy co-twins. Each individual had, on average, about 151 000 unique TCRalpha sequences and 181 000 unique TCRbeta sequences available for analysis.

From each donor, an approximately 2.5 ml peripheral blood sample was drawn into PAXgene tubes and stored at -80 degrees C. Without T cell sorting, total RNA was isolated from whole blood using the PAXgene blood miRNA kit on an automated QIAcube. Peripheral blood from monozygotic twin pairs who were concordant or discordant for inflammatory bowel disease underwent deep TCRalpha and TCRbeta repertoire profiling using unique molecular barcoding. Smoking habits were recorded for all twin pairs, with individuals classified as current, former or never smokers. General study outcomes and caveats: IBD patients had lower TCRbeta repertoire diversity, measured by the inverse Simpson index, than their healthy co-twins. Different T cell subtypes could not be distinguished in the analysis. Background noise and inter-individual variability may have been introduced into the repertoires by the differing immunosuppressive treatments among patients. IBD patients shared fewer clonotypes with other individuals than healthy twins did, most markedly in patients showing signs of disease activity. Repertoire similarity did not differ between concordant and discordant twins, which could be due to limited statistical power. The results gave no support for a single strong signal or clonotype linked to IBD.

Library construction relied on 5' RACE. Preparation of each TCR library used approximately 3,700 ng of total RNA. For each sample, cDNA synthesis with SMARTScribe reverse transcriptase was split into eight separate reactions. During cDNA synthesis, template switching introduced unique molecular identifiers that contained a 6-nucleotide sample barcode. TCRalpha and TCRbeta cDNA was amplified by two nested PCRs of 16 and 9 cycles, with bead purification after each PCR. Before amplification, the cDNA was treated with uracil DNA-glycosylase and purified using the QIAquick PCR purification kit. The second PCR added Illumina TruSeq-compatible adapters along with sample-specific barcodes. TapeStation and Qubit were used to check library quality and concentration, and 5 to 6.5 ng of each library went into the pool. Sequencing of the pooled libraries was done on an Illumina HiSeq2500 single-index Rapid Run using custom sequencing primers and 2 x 100 bp reads. The paper's data handling went like this. PCR and sequencing errors were corrected by UMI-based consensus assembly using MiGEC version 1.2.6. MiXCR version 2.1.1 was used to carry out V(D)J alignment, clonotype assembly and CDR3 extraction. Gene usage, clonotype sharing and MAIT/NKT TCR abundance were normalised by analysing the top 1000, 10 000 and 20 000 clonotypes per sample. Diversity was computed as the inverse Simpson index with the vegan R package after downsampling to 27 000 UMIs. Paired Mann-Whitney U tests were applied to discordant twin pairs, with Benjamini-Hochberg correction for multiple testing. After reprocessing by TCRdb, each CDR3 protein sequence is one entry, and no DNA is given. Here the V and J calls rest on TCRdb's processing, not on the authors' analysis. The table held for this sample gives just over 300,000 distinct CDR3 sequences. The ten most abundant clones make up 5.6% of the sample.

The source of this sequence is a human donor with ulcerative colitis or Crohn's disease, or a healthy co-twin of an affected twin (not recorded which). Specimen: blood. Recombination connected TRBV5-1 to TRBJ1-4. The CDR3 amino acid sequence is: CASSLVGGTNEKLFF.